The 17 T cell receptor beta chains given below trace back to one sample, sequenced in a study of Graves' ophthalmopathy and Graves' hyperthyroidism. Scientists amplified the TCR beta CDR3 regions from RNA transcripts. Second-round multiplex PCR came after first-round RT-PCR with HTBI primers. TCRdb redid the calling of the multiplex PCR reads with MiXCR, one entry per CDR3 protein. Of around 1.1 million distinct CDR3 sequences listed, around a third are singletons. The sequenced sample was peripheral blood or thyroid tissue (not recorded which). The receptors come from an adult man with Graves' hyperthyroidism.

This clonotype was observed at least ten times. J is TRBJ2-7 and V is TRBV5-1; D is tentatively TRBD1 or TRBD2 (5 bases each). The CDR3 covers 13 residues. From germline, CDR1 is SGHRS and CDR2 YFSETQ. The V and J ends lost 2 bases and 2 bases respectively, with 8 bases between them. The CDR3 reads CASSFGATYEQYF. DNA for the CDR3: TGCGCCAGCAGCTTCGGGGCGACCTACGAGCAGTACTTC.

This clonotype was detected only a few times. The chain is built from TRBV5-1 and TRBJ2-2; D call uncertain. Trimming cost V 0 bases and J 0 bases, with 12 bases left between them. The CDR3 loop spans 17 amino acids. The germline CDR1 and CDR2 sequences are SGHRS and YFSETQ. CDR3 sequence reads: CASSLALFLTNTGELFF. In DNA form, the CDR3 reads TGCGCCAGCAGCTTGGCCTTGTTTTTAACGAACACCGGGGAGCTGTTTTTT.

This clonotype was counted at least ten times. The CDR3 protein is CASTPGHQEGEQYF. The CDR3 DNA reads as TGTGCCAGCACCCCGGGACACCAAGAAGGGGAGCAGTACTTC. This chain connects TRBV9 to TRBJ2-7, with TRBD1 as a possible D gene (6 bases). Trimming pared 6 bases from V and 7 bases from J, leaving 20 bases between. The CDR3 has 14 residues. The germline gives CDR1 SGDLS, CDR2 YYNGEE.

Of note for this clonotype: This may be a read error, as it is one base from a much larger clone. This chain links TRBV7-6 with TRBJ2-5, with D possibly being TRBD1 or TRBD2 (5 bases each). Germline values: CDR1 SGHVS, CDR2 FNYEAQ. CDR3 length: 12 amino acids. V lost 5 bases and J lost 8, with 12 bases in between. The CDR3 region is CASSGRDPTQYF. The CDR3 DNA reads TGTGCCAGCAGCGGACGGGACCCCACCCAGTACTTC. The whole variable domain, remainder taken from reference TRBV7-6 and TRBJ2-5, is GAGVSQSPRYKVTKRGQDVALRCDPISGHVSLYWYRQALGQGPEFLTYFNYEAQQDKSGLPNDRFSAERPEGSISTLTIQRTEQRDSAMYRCASSGRDPTQYFGPGTRLLVL.

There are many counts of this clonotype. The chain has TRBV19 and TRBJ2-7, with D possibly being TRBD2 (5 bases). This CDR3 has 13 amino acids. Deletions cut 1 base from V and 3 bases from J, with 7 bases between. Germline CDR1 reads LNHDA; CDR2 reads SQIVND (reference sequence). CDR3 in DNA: TGTGCCAGTAGTATAGCCGGGGACTACGAGCAGTACTTC. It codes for CASSIAGDYEQYF.

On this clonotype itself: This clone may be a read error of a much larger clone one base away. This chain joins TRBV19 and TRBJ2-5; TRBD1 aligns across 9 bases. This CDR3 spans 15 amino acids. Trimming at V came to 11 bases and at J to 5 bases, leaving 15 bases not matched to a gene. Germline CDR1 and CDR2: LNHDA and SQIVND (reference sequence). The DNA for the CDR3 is TGTGCCGGCAGCGACCAGGGACAGGGTGGGGAGACCCAGTACTTC. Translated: CAGSDQGQGGETQYF.

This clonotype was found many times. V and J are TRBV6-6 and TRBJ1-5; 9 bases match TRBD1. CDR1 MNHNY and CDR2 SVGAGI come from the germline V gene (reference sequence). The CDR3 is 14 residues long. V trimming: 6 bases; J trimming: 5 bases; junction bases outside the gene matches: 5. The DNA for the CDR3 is TGTGCCAGCAGACCCGACAGGGGGTATCAGCCCCAGCATTTT. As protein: CASRPDRGYQPQHF.

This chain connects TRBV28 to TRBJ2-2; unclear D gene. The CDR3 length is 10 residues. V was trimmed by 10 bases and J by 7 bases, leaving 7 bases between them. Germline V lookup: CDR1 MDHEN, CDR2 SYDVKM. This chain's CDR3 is CAILDGELFF. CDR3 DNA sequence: TGTGCCATACTCGACGGGGAGCTGTTTTTT.

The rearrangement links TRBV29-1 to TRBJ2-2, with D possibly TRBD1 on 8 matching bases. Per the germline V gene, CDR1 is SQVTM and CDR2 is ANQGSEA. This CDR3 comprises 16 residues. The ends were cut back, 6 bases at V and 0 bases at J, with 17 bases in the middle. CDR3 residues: CSVKQGGTANTGELFF. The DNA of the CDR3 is TGCAGCGTAAAACAGGGGGGGACAGCGAACACCGGGGAGCTGTTTTTT.

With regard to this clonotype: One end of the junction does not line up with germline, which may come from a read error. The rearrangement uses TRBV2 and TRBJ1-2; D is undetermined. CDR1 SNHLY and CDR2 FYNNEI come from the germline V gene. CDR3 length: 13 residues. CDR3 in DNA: TGTGCCATCAGTGCGGGAACCTACTATGGCTACACCTTC. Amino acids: CAISAGTYYGYTF. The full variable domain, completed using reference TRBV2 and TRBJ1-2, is EPEVTQTPSHQVTQMGQEVILRCVPISNHLYFYWYRQILGQKVEFLVSFYNNEISEKSEIFDDQFSVERPDGSNFTLKIRSTKLEDSAMYFCAISAGTYYGYTFGSGTRLTVV.

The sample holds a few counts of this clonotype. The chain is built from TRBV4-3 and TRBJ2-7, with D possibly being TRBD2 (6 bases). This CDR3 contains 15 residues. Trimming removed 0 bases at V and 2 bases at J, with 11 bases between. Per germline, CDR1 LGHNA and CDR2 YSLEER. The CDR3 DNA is TGCGCCAGCAGCCAAGATCGCGGGGATACCTACGAGCAGTACTTC. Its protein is CASSQDRGDTYEQYF.

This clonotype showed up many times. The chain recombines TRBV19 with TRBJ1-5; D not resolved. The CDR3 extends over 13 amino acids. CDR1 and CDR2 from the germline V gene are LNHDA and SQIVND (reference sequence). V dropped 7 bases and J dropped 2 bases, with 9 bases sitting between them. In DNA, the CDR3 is TGTGCCAGTAACGAGGGCGGCAATCAGCCCCAGCATTTT. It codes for CASNEGGNQPQHF.

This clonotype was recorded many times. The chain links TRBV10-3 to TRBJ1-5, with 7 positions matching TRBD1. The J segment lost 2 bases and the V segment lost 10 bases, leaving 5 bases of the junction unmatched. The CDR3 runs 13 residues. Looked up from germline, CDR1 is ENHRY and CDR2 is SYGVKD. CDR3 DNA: TGTGCCACAAACACAGGGGGCAATCAGCCCCAGCATTTT. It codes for CATNTGGNQPQHF.

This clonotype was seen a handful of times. CDR3 amino acids: CASSLGRAVGYTF. The CDR3 DNA is TGTGCCAGCAGCTTAGGCCGGGCGGTCGGCTACACCTTC. This sequence joins TRBV13 and TRBJ1-2; no clear D gene. The V end lost 0 bases, the J end lost 8 bases, and 10 bases lay between the germline ends. Germline V CDR1 and CDR2: PRHDT, FYEKMQ (reference sequence). The CDR3 is made up of 13 amino acids.

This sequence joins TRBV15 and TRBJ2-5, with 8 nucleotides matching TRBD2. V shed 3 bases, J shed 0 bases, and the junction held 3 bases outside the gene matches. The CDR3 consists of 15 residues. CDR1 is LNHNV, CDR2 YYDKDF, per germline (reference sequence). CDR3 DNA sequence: TGTGCCACCAGCAGGTTTAGCGGGAACCAAGAGACCCAGTACTTC. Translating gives CATSRFSGNQETQYF.

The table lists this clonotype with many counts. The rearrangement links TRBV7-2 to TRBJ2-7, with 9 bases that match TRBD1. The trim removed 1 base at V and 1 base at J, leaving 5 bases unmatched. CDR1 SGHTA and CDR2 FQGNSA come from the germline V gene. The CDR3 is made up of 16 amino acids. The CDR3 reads CASSLVPQGASYEQYF. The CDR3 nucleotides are TGTGCCAGCAGCTTAGTACCACAGGGGGCTTCCTACGAGCAGTACTTC.

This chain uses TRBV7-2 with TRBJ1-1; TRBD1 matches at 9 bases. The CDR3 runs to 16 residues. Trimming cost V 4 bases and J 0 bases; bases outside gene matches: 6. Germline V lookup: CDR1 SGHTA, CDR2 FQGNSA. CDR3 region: CASSSTGQGVNTEAFF. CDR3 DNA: TGTGCCAGCAGCTCCACGGGACAGGGTGTGAACACTGAAGCTTTCTTT.